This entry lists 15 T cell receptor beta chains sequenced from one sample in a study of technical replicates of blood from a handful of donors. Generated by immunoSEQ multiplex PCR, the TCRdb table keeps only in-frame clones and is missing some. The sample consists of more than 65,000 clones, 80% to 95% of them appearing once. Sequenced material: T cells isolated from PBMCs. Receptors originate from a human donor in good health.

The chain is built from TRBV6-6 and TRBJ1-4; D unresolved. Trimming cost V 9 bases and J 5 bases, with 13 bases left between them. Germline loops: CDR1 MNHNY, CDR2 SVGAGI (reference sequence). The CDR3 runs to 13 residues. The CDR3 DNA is TGTGCCAGTCAACCAGCGCTCAATGAAAAACTGTTTTTT. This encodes CASQPALNEKLFF.

Written as DNA, the CDR3 is TGTGCCAGCAGTCCAGGGTTCGGATACGAGCAGTACTTC. Translated: CASSPGFGYEQYF. The rearrangement links TRBV28 to TRBJ2-7; possibly TRBD1 for D (5 bases). Trimming pared 5 bases from V and 4 bases from J, leaving 12 bases between. Germline V CDR1 and CDR2: MDHEN, SYDVKM. This CDR3 region has 13 residues.

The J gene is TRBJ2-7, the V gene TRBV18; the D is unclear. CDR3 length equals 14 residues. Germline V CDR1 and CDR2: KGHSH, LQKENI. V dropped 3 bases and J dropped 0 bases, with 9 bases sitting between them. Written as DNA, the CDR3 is TGTGCCAGCTCACCTGAAGAGAGCTCCTACGAGCAGTACTTC. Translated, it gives CASSPEESSYEQYF.

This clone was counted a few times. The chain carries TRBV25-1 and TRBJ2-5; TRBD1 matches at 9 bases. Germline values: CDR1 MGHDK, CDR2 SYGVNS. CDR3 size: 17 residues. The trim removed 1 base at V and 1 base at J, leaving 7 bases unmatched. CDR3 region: CASSEFGGTGFQETQYF. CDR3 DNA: TGTGCCAGCAGTGAATTTGGGGGGACAGGGTTCCAAGAGACCCAGTACTTC.

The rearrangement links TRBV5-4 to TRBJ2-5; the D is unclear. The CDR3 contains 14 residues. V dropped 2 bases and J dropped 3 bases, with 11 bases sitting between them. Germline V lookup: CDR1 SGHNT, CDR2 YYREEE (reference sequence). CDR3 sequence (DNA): TGTGCCAGCAGCTTAGGATGGCAGGAAGAGACCCAGTACTTC. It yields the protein CASSLGWQEETQYF.

The CDR3 loop reads CASSVTSGLASYEQYF. Here the CDR3 DNA reads TGTGCCAGCAGTGTGACCTCGGGACTAGCCTCCTACGAGCAGTACTTC. The chain carries TRBV25-1 and TRBJ2-7; 9 bases are a match to TRBD2. CDR1 and CDR2 (germline): MGHDK, SYGVNS. This CDR3 contains 16 residues. The trim removed 4 bases at V and 0 bases at J, leaving 7 bases unmatched.

This CDR3 reads CASSRVHQETQYF. For the CDR3, the DNA is TGTGCCAGTAGTCGCGTGCACCAAGAGACCCAGTACTTC. The chain uses TRBV6-5 and TRBJ2-5; D unresolved. The V gene lost 9 bases and the J gene lost 0 bases, with 11 bases spanning the gap. CDR1 and CDR2 (germline): MNHEY, SVGAGI. CDR3 length: 13 residues.

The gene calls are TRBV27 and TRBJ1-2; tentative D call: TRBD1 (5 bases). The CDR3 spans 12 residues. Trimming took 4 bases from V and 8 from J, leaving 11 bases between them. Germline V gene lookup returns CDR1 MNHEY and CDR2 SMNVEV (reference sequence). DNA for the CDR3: TGTGCCAGCAGTTCCCCGGGGGGGGGCTACACCTTC. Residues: CASSSPGGGYTF.

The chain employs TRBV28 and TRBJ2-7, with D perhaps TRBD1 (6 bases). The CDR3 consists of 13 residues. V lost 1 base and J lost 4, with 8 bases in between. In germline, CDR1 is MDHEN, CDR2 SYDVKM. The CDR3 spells CASSLSDSYEQYF. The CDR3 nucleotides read TGTGCCAGCAGTTTATCGGACAGTTACGAGCAGTACTTC.

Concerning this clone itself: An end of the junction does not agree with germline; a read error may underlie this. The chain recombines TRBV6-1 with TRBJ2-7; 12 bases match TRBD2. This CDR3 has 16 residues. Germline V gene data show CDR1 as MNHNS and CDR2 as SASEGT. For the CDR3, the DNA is TGTGCCAGCAGCGAAGGACTAGCGGGAAAGTGGTACGAGCAGTACTTC. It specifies CASSEGLAGKWYEQYF.

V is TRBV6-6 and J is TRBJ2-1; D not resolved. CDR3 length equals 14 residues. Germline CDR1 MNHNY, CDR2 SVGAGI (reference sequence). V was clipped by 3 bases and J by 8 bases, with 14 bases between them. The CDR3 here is CASSYSPLADEQFF. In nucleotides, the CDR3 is TGTGCCAGCAGTTATTCCCCCTTGGCAGATGAGCAGTTCTTC.

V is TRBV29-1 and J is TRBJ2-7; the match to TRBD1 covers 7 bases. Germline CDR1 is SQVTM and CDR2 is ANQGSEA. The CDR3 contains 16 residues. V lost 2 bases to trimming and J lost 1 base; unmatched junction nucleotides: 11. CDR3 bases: TGCAGCGTTGAAAAGGTGGGGGACAGCGTATCCTACGAGCAGTACTTC. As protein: CSVEKVGDSVSYEQYF.

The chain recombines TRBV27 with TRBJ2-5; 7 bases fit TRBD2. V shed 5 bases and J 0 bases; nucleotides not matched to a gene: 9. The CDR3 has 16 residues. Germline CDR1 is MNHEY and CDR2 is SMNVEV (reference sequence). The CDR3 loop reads CASSLRLAEYQETQYF. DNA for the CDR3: TGTGCCAGCAGTCTTAGGCTAGCGGAGTACCAAGAGACCCAGTACTTC.

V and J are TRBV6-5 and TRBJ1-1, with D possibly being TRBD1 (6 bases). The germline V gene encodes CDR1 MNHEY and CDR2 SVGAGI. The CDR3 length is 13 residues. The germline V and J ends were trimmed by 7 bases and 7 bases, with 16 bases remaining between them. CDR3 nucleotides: TGTGCCAGCACTCACTCGCAGGGGAGTGAAGCTTTCTTT. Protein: CASTHSQGSEAFF.

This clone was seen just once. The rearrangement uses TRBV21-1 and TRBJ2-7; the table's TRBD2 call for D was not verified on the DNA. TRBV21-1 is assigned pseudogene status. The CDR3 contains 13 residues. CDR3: CARGGTSAYEQYF. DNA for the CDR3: TGTGCCAGGGGGGGGACTAGCGCCTACGAGCAGTACTTC.